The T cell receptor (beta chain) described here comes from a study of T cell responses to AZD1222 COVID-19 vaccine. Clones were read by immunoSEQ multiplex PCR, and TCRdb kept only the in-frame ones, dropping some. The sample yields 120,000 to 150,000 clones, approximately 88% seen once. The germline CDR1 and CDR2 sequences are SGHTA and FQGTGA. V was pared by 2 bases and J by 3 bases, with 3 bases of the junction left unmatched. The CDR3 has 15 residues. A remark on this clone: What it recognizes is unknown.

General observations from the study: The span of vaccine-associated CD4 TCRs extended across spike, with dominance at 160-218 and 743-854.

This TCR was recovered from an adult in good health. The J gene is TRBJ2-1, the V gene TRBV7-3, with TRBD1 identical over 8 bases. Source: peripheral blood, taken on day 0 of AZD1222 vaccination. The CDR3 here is CASSLSGGGYNEQFF. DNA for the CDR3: TGTGCCAGCAGCTTATCAGGGGGCGGCTACAATGAGCAGTTCTTC. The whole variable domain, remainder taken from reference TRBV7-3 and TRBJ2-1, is GAGVSQTPSNKVTEKGKYVELRCDPISGHTALYWYRQSLGQGPEFLIYFQGTGAADDSGLPNDRFFAVRPEGSVSTLKIQRTERGDSAVYLCASSLSGGGYNEQFFGPGTRLTVL.